This T cell receptor beta chain was recorded in a study of early stage breast cancer tumors. In this sample, this clone turned up a few times. Antigen specificity is unknown. This table comes from immunoSEQ multiplex PCR, and its TCRdb copy is limited to in-frame clones, with some not included. This sample yields about 72,000 clones, of which approximately 79% are seen a single time; about 3.6% belongs to the top ten. The V end lost 1 base, the J end lost 3 bases, and 22 bases lay between the germline ends. Germline V CDR1 and CDR2: SGHDT, YYEEEE. The CDR3 is made up of 18 amino acids. Study-wide results and limits: Most shared enriched TCRB sequences were commonly generated ones. Tumor and normal breast were distinguished via blood comparison in about 90% of the 16 patients.

The clonotype was recovered from a person between 55 and 69 years old with breast cancer. The chain has TRBV5-6 and TRBJ1-2, with TRBD1 as a possible D gene (6 bases). Sequences were obtained from blood. The CDR3 DNA sequence: TGTGCCAGCAGCTTGCTGGGGGCAGGGGAGATGGTCGACTATGGCTACACCTTC. Its translation is CASSLLGAGEMVDYGYTF. The full variable domain, with the rest looked up from reference TRBV5-6 and TRBJ1-2, is DAGVTQSPTHLIKTRGQQVTLRCSPKSGHDTVSWYQQALGQGPQFIFQYYEEEERQRGNFPDRFSGHQFPNYSSELNVNALLLGDSALYLCASSLLGAGEMVDYGYTFGSGTRLTVV.